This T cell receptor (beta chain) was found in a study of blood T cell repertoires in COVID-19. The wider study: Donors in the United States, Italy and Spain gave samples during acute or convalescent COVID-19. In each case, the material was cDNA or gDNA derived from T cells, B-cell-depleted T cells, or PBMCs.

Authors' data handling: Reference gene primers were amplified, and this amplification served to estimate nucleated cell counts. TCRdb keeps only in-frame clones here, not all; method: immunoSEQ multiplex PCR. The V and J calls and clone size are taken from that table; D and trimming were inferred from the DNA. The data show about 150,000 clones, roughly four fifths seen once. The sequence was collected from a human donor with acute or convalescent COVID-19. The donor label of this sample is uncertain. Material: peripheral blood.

This chain's CDR3 is CATPRRTGGGNYGYTF. CDR3 bases: TGCGCCACCCCCCGCAGGACAGGGGGCGGTAACTATGGCTACACCTTC. The rearrangement joins TRBV23-1 to TRBJ1-2; 11 positions match TRBD1. TRBV23-1 is an open reading frame, and its role is uncertain. CDR3 size: 16 residues. Trimming took 10 bases from V and 1 from J; bases not matched to a gene: 11.